These T cell receptor beta chains were read from a single sample in a study of vaccination effects on CD4 cells after COVID-19. For these TCRs, the target antigens are not known. TCRdb's table, derived via immunoSEQ multiplex PCR, lists solely in-frame clones and lacks some. The sample carries about 14,000 clones, 80% recorded once. Sequenced here: CD4+ T cells from PBMCs cultured with SARS-CoV-2 spike peptides, sampled after COVID-19 vaccination. Every receptor here comes from a human donor who had a prior SARS-CoV-2 infection. Each CDR3 is given with its conserved first and last residue. D genes are given only for firm matches.

cdr3_aa	d_call	v_call	j_call
CASSRGLAGSTDTQYF	TRBD2	TRBV5-4	TRBJ2-3
CASGGLAGLFYEQYF	TRBD2	TRBV2	TRBJ2-7
CASSEGPRMRETQYF	.	TRBV7-9	TRBJ2-5
CASSLGGIPSYNEQFF	.	TRBV5-6	TRBJ2-1
CASSLGAVPYEQYF	.	TRBV5-1	TRBJ2-7
CAFRQGWLAKNIQYF	TRBD1	TRBV25-1	TRBJ2-4
CASSESSRRSEQYF	.	TRBV2	TRBJ2-7
CASSSIRDTQYF	.	TRBV6-5	TRBJ2-3
CASSDSDEIVGRPVYPESNQPQHF	.	TRBV9	TRBJ1-5
CASSRTGIYSYTF	.	TRBV7-9	TRBJ1-2
CASSPGTRIYEQYF	.	TRBV11-3	TRBJ2-7
CASSSRGTPRHQPSTGELFF	.	TRBV12-1	TRBJ2-2
CASSLEGQGGETQYF	TRBD1	TRBV7-2	TRBJ2-5
CAISPTGIEQYF	TRBD1	TRBV10-3	TRBJ2-7
CASSPGQAILQPQHF	TRBD1	TRBV18	TRBJ1-5
CASSFRGGTGSGYTF	TRBD1	TRBV11-3	TRBJ1-2
CASSPGQETYEQYF	TRBD1	TRBV18	TRBJ2-7
CASSLVPGLQETQYF	.	TRBV5-1	TRBJ2-5
CAWSSRGGNYGYTF	.	TRBV30	TRBJ1-2
CAISEEPGNTIYF	.	TRBV10-3	TRBJ1-3
CASSGVGITDTQYF	.	TRBV5-1	TRBJ2-3
CASSIWTPNTGELFF	.	TRBV19	TRBJ2-2
CATSAVAESSTDTQYF	.	TRBV24-1	TRBJ2-3
CASSMSLSEQFF	.	TRBV19	TRBJ2-1
CASSLQGYSTDTQYF	.	TRBV9	TRBJ2-3
CASSYLTGLRSPLHF	TRBD1	TRBV6-2/TRBV6-3	TRBJ1-6
CASSSEIGANVLTF	.	TRBV9	TRBJ2-6
CASSRTGGNGYTF	TRBD1	TRBV9	TRBJ1-2
CASSQEYWGRGYTF	.	TRBV3-1/TRBV3-2	TRBJ1-2
CASSLDRLSEKLFF	.	TRBV5-1	TRBJ1-4